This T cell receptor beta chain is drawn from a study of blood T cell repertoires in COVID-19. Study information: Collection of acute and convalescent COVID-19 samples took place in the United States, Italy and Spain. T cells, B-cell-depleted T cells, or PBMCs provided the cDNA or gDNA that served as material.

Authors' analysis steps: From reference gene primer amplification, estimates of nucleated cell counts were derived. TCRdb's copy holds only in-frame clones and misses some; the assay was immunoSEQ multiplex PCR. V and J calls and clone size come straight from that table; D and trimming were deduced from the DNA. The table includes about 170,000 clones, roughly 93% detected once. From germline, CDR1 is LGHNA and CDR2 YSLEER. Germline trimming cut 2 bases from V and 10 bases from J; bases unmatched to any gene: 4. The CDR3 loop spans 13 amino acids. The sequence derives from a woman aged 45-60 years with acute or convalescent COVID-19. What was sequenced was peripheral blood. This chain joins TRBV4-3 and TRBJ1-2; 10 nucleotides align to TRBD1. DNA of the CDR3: TGCGCCAGCAGCCAAATGGGGACAGGGGACTACACCTTC. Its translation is CASSQMGTGDYTF.